These 9 T cell receptor beta chains share one sample of origin, sequenced in a study of blood T cells in healthy people across ages. Primed by a sample-barcoded 5' primer and a J-beta primer mix, a second PCR proceeded for 7 to 11 cycles. TCRdb called the 5' RACE reads again in MiXCR, with one record for every CDR3 protein. This table has roughly 730,000 distinct CDR3 sequences, roughly 50% appearing once. The sample was blood. The source is a man aged 35-49 years in good health.

This chain links TRBV15 with TRBJ1-2; no firm D call. V gave up 0 bases and J gave up 10 bases, with 9 bases separating them. The CDR3 is made up of 12 amino acids. Looked up from germline, CDR1 is LNHNV and CDR2 is YYDKDF (reference sequence). The CDR3 protein is CATSRDEGLYTF. The CDR3 DNA reads TGTGCCACCAGCAGAGATGAAGGCCTCTACACCTTC.

The chain uses TRBV7-9 and TRBJ2-4; D gene uncertain. Germline V CDR1 and CDR2: SEHNR, FQNEAQ (reference sequence). This CDR3 is 16 amino acids long. V lost 4 bases to trimming and J lost 0 bases, with 13 bases between them. Here the CDR3 reads CASSSYRALAKNIQYF. The CDR3 nucleotides are TGTGCCAGCAGCTCGTACCGGGCTCTAGCCAAAAACATTCAGTACTTC.

This sequence joins TRBV14 and TRBJ2-1; D gene unclear. Per the germline V gene, CDR1 is SGHDN and CDR2 is FVKESK. The CDR3 loop spans 13 amino acids. Trimming took off 0 bases at V and 9 bases at J, with 9 bases between the two ends. As DNA, the CDR3 is TGTGCCAGCAGCCAAGATACTCTTGGTGAGCAGTTCTTC. This sequence encodes CASSQDTLGEQFF.

The chain is built from TRBV28 and TRBJ1-2; 7 bases align to TRBD1. This CDR3 is built from 12 residues. The germline gives CDR1 MDHEN, CDR2 SYDVKM. Trimming removed 7 bases from V and 4 bases from J; junction bases left unmatched: 3. The CDR3 here is CASTRDSYGYTF. CDR3 coding DNA: TGTGCCAGCACTCGGGACAGCTATGGCTACACCTTC.

The chain combines TRBV12-3 or TRBV12-4 with TRBJ2-5; D is perhaps TRBD2 (5 bases). This CDR3 is built from 14 residues. V was pared by 3 bases and J by 2 bases, with 10 bases between. The CDR3 here is CASSFQLGQETQYF. CDR3 nucleotide sequence: TGTGCCAGCAGTTTCCAACTAGGGCAAGAGACCCAGTACTTC.

This chain joins TRBV29-1 and TRBJ1-2, with D possibly TRBD1 on 6 matching bases. Trimming shortened V by 5 bases and J by 8 bases, and 24 bases separated the two germline ends. Germline V gene data show CDR1 as SQVTM and CDR2 as ANQGSEA. This CDR3 has 15 amino acids. The CDR3 region is CSVRPLDSRGIGYTF. The CDR3 nucleotides read TGCAGCGTTCGCCCTTTGGACAGCAGAGGCATCGGCTACACCTTC.

The chain is built from TRBV9 and TRBJ2-4, with a tentative D call TRBD1 (6 bases). The CDR3 covers 16 residues. Trimming removed 4 bases at V and 2 bases at J, with 16 bases between. CDR1 and CDR2 (germline): SGDLS, YYNGEE. The CDR3 loop reads CASSTDRIGSKNIQYF. The CDR3 DNA reads as TGTGCCAGCAGCACTGACAGGATCGGGTCCAAAAACATTCAGTACTTC.

The gene calls are TRBV25-1 and TRBJ1-6; a possible D gene is TRBD1 (6 bases). The CDR3 totals 14 residues. The germline gives CDR1 MGHDK, CDR2 SYGVNS. V was pared by 6 bases and J by 10 bases, with 16 bases between. CDR3 coding DNA: TGTGCCAGCAGCGAGGGACACGTCGGCTCACCCCTCCACTTT. This gives the protein CASSEGHVGSPLHF.

The chain recombines TRBV2 with TRBJ2-1; 10 nucleotides align to TRBD1. Losses at the gene ends were 8 bases for V and 12 bases for J; bases not matched to a gene: 10. Germline V gene lookup returns CDR1 SNHLY and CDR2 FYNNEI. The CDR3 totals 13 residues. CDR3 DNA: TGTGCCAGCCTAGGGACAGGGGCCGGAGGGCAGTTCTTC. Translating gives CASLGTGAGGQFF.